This TCR beta chain was identified in a study of blood T cell repertoires in COVID-19. Assay: immunoSEQ multiplex PCR; the TCRdb copy retains only in-frame clones and omits some. This table holds 350,000 or so clones, approximately 86% found once. Germline CDR1 is KGHSH and CDR2 is LQKENI. V was pared by 0 bases and J by 4 bases, with 4 bases of the junction left unmatched. The CDR3 runs 15 residues. The sample comprised PBMCs or T cells enriched from blood (not recorded which). The TCR originated in a woman in her forties with acute COVID-19. This sequence joins TRBV18 and TRBJ2-7; 9 positions agree with TRBD2. DNA for the CDR3: TGTGCCAGCTCACCACCGGCTAGCGGGAATTACGAGCAGTACTTC. Amino acids: CASSPPASGNYEQYF.